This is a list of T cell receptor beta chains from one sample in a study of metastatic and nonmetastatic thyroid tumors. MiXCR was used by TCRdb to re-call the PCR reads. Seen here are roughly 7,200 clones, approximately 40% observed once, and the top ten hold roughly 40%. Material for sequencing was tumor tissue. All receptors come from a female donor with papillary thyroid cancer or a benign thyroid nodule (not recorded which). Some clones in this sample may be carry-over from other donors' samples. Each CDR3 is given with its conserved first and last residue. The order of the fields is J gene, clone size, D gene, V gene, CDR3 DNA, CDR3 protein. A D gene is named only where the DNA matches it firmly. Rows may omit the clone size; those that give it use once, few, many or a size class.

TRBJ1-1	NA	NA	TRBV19	TGTGCCAGTAGTATAGGAAACACTGAAGCTTTCTTT	CASSIGNTEAFF
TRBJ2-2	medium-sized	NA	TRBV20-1	TGCAGTGCTAGAAAGGGAGTGCACACCGGGGAGCTGTTTTTT	CSARKGVHTGELFF
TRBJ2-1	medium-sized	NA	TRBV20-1	TGCAGTGCTAGTTCTGGCGGAGAGGGGAATGAGCAGTTCTTC	CSASSGGEGNEQFF
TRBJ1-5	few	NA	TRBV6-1	TGTGCCAGCAGGGAGACAGTGGACTATAGCAATCAGCCCCAGCATTTT	CASRETVDYSNQPQHF
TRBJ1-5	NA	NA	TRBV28	TGTGCCAGCAGTCCGGGGGGCGATAATCAGCCCCAGCATTTT	CASSPGGDNQPQHF
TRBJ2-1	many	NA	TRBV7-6	TGTGCCAGCAGCTTACTTGCCGCCTACAATGAGCAGTTCTTC	CASSLLAAYNEQFF
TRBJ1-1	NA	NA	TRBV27	TGTGCCAGCAGTTCAGGGAAGGAAACTGAAGCTTTCTTT	CASSSGKETEAFF
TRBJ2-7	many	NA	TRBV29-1	TGCAGCGTTGGGACGGATTCCTACGAGCAGTACTTC	CSVGTDSYEQYF
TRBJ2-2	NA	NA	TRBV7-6	TGTGCCAGCAATCAAGGCACGGGGGGCAGCACCGGGGAGCTGTTTTTT	CASNQGTGGSTGELFF
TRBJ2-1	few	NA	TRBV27	TGTGCCAGCAGCTCATGGGACTCTCCTAGGGAGCAGTTCTTC	CASSSWDSPREQFF
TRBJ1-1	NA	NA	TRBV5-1	TGCGCCAGCAGGGCGTCGGGACAACGGAACACTGAAGCTTTCTTT	CASRASGQRNTEAFF
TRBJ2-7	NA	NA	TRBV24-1	TGTGCCACCAGTGATTCGCCCAGGGAGGAGCAGTACTTC	CATSDSPREEQYF
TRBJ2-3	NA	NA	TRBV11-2	TGTGCCAGCAGCTTCAACCCTAGCACAGATACGCAGTATTTT	CASSFNPSTDTQYF
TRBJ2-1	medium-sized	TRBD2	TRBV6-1	TGTGCCAGCAAATCTCCTAGCGGGTGGGGCAATGAGCAGTTCTTC	CASKSPSGWGNEQFF
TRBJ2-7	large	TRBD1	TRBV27	TGTGCCAGCAGTTTCTCCCAGACAGGGAAAGTCGTTTACGAGCAGTACTTC	CASSFSQTGKVVYEQYF
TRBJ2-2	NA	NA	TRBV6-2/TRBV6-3	TGTGCCACCCAGAGGGAAACGGTCACCGGGGAGCTGTTTTTT	CATQRETVTGELFF
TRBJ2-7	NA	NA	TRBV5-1	TGCGCCAGCAGCTCATCTTGGGGTGAGCAGTACTTC	CASSSSWGEQYF
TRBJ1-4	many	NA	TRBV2	TGTGCCAGCATTGAACAAGTTAATGAAAAACTGTTTTTT	CASIEQVNEKLFF
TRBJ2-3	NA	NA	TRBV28	TGTGCCAGCAGCCTTAGGGGGAGGGGAACAGATACGCAGTATTTT	CASSLRGRGTDTQYF
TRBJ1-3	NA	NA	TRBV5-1	TGCGCCAGCAGCTCCGGCGCCCTAAACACCATATATTTT	CASSSGALNTIYF
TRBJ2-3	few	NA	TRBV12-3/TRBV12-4	TGTGCCAGCCGTTCAGTCGGGAGCACATATACGCAGTATTTT	CASRSVGSTYTQYF
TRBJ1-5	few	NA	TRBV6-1	TGTGCCAGCAGCCTCGAAGGGTCGGTCAATCAGCCCCAGCATTTT	CASSLEGSVNQPQHF
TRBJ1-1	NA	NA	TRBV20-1	TGCAGGTCTCCAGGGTCTGGGAGAACTGAAGCTTTCTTT	CRSPGSGRTEAFF
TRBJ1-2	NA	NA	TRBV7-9	TGTGCCAGCAGCCCCTCAAGTGTAAACGGCTACACCTTC	CASSPSSVNGYTF
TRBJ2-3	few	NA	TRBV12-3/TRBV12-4	TGTGCCAGCAGGGGGGACAAGCCGACGGATACGCAGTATTTT	CASRGDKPTDTQYF
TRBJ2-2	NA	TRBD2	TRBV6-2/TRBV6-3	TGTGCCAGCAGTTTTTTTGGAGCGGGAGACACCGGGGAGCTGTTTTTT	CASSFFGAGDTGELFF
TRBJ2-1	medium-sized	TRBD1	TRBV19	TGTGCCAGTAGTATGGGACAGACTTACAATGAGCAGTTCTTC	CASSMGQTYNEQFF
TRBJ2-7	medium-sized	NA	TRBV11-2	TGTGCCAGCAGCTTAGGTGGGGGCTCTTTGTCCTACGAGCAGTACTTC	CASSLGGGSLSYEQYF
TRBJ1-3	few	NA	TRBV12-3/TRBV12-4	TGTGCCAGCAGGAGGGGTGATGGAAACACCATATATTTT	CASRRGDGNTIYF
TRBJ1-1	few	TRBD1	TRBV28	TGTGCCAGCAGGGATTGGACAGGGGGGGGTGAAGCTTTCTTT	CASRDWTGGGEAFF
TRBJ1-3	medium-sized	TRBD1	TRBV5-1	TGCGCCAGCAGCCGAACGTGGACAGGCTCTGGAAACACCATATATTTT	CASSRTWTGSGNTIYF
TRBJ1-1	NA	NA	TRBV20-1	TGCAGTGCACAGTACCGACTGAGGACTGAAGCTTTCTTT	CSAQYRLRTEAFF
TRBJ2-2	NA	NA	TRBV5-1	TGCGCCAGCAGCTTGGCTGGAGGGAACACCGGGGAGCTGTTTTTT	CASSLAGGNTGELFF
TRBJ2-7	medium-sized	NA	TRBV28	TGTGCCAGCAGTTCGGGACTGCAAGGGTACGAGCAGTACTTC	CASSSGLQGYEQYF
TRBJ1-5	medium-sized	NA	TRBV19	TGTGCCAGTAGTATATTCTATGTTCGGGCAGATGGGAGCAATCAGCCCCAGCATTTT	CASSIFYVRADGSNQPQHF
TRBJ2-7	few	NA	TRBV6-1	TGTGCCAGCACCCACGTCTACGAGCAGTACTTC	CASTHVYEQYF
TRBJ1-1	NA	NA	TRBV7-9	TGTGCCAGCAGCTCCTGGTGGGATAACACTGAAGCTTTCTTT	CASSSWWDNTEAFF
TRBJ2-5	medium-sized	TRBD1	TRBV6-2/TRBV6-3	TGTGCCAGCGAAAACCTCCGGGACAGGGAGGAGACCCAGTACTTC	CASENLRDREETQYF
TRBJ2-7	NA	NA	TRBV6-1	TGTGCCAGCAGTTCCCGGGACTCCACCTACGAGCAGTACTTC	CASSSRDSTYEQYF
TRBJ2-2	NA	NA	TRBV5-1	TGCGCCAGCAGCCCTCCGGCGGCCAACACCGGGGAGCTGTTTTTT	CASSPPAANTGELFF
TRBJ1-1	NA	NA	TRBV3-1	TGTGCCAGCCTTCGGGGGGAGGGAACTGAAGCTTTCTTT	CASLRGEGTEAFF
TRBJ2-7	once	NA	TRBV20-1	TGCAGTGCTAGAGGGACAACCTACGAGCAGTACTTC	CSARGTTYEQYF
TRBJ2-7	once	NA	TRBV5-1	TGCGCCAGCAGCTTGCTTGTACTTTACGAGCAGTACTTC	CASSLLVLYEQYF
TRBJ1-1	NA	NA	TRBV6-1	TGTGCCATCACCTCCCGGATGAACACTGAAGCTTTCTTT	CAITSRMNTEAFF
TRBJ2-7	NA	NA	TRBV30	TGTGCCTGGAGCGGGGATCCCGGCTCGGGGGAGTACTTC	CAWSGDPGSGEYF
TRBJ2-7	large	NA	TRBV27	TGTGCCAGCAGGACAGGCTACCACGAGCAGTACTTC	CASRTGYHEQYF
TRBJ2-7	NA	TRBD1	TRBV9	TGTGCCAGCAGCGGAAACACAGGGGGCTCCTACGAGCAGTACTTC	CASSGNTGGSYEQYF
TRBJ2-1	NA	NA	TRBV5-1	TGCGCCAGCAGCCCGAGGGGGGGCTCCTACAATGAGCAGTTCTTC	CASSPRGGSYNEQFF
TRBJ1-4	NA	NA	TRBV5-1	TGCGCCAGCAGCTTGCAGGGATCTAATGAAAAACTGTTTTTT	CASSLQGSNEKLFF
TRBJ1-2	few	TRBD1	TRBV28	TGTGCCGCGTGGGACAGAGCTAACTATGGCTACACCTTC	CAAWDRANYGYTF
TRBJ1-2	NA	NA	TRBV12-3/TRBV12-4	TGTGCCAGTTCCCGGACCCGGGGGGCCTATGGCTACACCTTC	CASSRTRGAYGYTF
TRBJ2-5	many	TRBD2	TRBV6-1	TGTGCCAGCAGTGATCTCGTCCCTGGACTAGCGGGACAAGAGACCCAGTACTTC	CASSDLVPGLAGQETQYF
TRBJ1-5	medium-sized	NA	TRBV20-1	TGCAGTGCCCGTCGAACAGACCGCAATCAGCCCCAGCATTTT	CSARRTDRNQPQHF
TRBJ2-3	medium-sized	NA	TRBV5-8	TGTGCCAGCACCCACTTGCTAGATACGCAGTATTTT	CASTHLLDTQYF
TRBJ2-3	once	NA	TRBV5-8	TGTGCCAGCACCCAGTTTCTAGATACGCAGTATTTT	CASTQFLDTQYF